The rows below give T cell receptor beta chains drawn from one sample of a study of T cells expressing NK-cell markers. For each CDR3 protein, TCRdb gives one entry from its re-call of the 5' RACE reads, without DNA. The specimen's table records over 150,000 distinct CDR3 sequences. Sequencing was done on a sample of blood T cells: a sorted CD56 or NKG2C T cell subset, CD4+ or CD8+ T cells, or bulk PBMC T cells (not recorded which). The receptors were gathered from a man aged 18-69 years in good health. Each CDR3 is given with its conserved first and last residue.

15 TRBJ2-7 TRBV4-1 CASSQAPGLTYEQYF
14 TRBJ2-2 TRBV9 CASSDGQYTGELFF
16 TRBJ1-2 TRBV6-5 CASSSGQGFFVYGYTF
18 TRBJ1-2 TRBV11-1 CASSSGKATRDYNYGYTF
15 TRBJ2-2 TRBV10-3 CAISSGGANTGELFF
11 TRBJ2-1 TRBV6-5 CASSSGLEQFF
13 TRBJ1-2 TRBV9 CASSRGDVYGYTF
15 TRBJ2-3 TRBV7-9 CASSLGEGYTDTQYF
18 TRBJ2-1 TRBV3-1 CASSHVFVSGPRRDEQFF
17 TRBJ2-1 TRBV27 CASSLWIGDSAGNEQFF
17 TRBJ1-1 TRBV7-6 CASSLGAGGAVNTEAFF
14 TRBJ2-1 TRBV27 CASSFGVSSNEQFF
11 TRBJ1-2 TRBV29-1 CSVVGTYGYTF